Each of the 21 T cell receptor beta chains below was sequenced from the same sample in a study of PD-1 blockade in classical Hodgkin lymphoma. All patients relapsed after autologous stem cell transplantation, and brentuximab vedotin exposure varied. Clones were sequenced by immunoSEQ multiplex PCR, and TCRdb holds only the in-frame ones, with some missing. The table lists 900 to 1,500 clones, approximately 84% of them singletons, with over 55% in the top ten. The material was peripheral blood mononuclear cells (PBMCs), obtained at baseline. All receptors derive from a human donor with classical Hodgkin lymphoma.

The rearrangement uses TRBV7-3 and TRBJ1-3, with a weak D call TRBD1 (5 bases). V was shortened by 5 bases and J by 0 bases, with 17 bases between the two germline ends. This CDR3 comprises 17 residues. Germline V gives CDR1 SGHTA, CDR2 FQGTGA. In nucleotides, the CDR3 is TGTGCCAGCAGCCCACGGACGGGACGTACCTCTGGAAACACCATATATTTT. It encodes CASSPRTGRTSGNTIYF.

The J gene is TRBJ2-5, the V gene TRBV5-1, with no clear D. CDR1 and CDR2 from the germline V gene are SGHRS and YFSETQ. The CDR3 is 13 residues long. Trimming removed 3 bases from V and 9 bases from J, with 15 bases in between. DNA for the CDR3: TGCGCCAGCAGCTCCCGGGCCCGCAAGCCCCAGTACTTC. Translating gives CASSSRARKPQYF. Complete variable domain (other parts from reference TRBV5-1 and TRBJ2-5): KAGVTQTPRYLIKTRGQQVTLSCSPISGHRSVSWYQQTPGQGLQFLFEYFSETQRNKGNFPGRFSGRQFSNSRSEMNVSTLELGDSALYLCASSSRARKPQYFGPGTRLLVL.

The chain carries TRBV10-1 and TRBJ1-2; D is perhaps TRBD1 (5 bases). Germline V lookup: CDR1 WNHNN, CDR2 SYGVQD (reference sequence). This CDR3 is 12 amino acids long. Trimming stripped 9 bases from V and 8 bases from J, with 16 bases between. CDR3 in DNA: TGCGCCAGGTTAGACAGCCTTAAGGGCTACACCTTC. It translates to CARLDSLKGYTF.

This clone appeared a few times. This chain connects TRBV7-3 to TRBJ2-3; D unclear. The ends were cut back, 2 bases at V and 8 bases at J, with 8 bases in the middle. This CDR3 comprises 12 residues. Germline CDR1 SGHTA, CDR2 FQGTGA. The CDR3 DNA is TGTGCCAGCAGCTTAGGGCAAAGTACGCAGTATTTT. It yields the protein CASSLGQSTQYF.

This clone showed up just a few times. The V call is TRBV5-5, the J call TRBJ1-1; the D gene is possibly TRBD1 (5 bases). CDR3 length equals 16 residues. The germline CDR1 and CDR2 sequences are SGHKS and YYEKEE (reference sequence). Trimming removed 6 bases from V and 1 base from J, with 19 bases in between. In nucleotides, the CDR3 is TGTGCCAGCATCCTCGCCCGGGGCGGGGCGAACACTGAAGCTTTCTTT. This gives the protein CASILARGGANTEAFF.

The V and J genes are TRBV4-1 and TRBJ2-2; D is undetermined. Trimming took off 1 base at V and 5 bases at J, with 17 bases between the two ends. The CDR3 consists of 17 residues. From germline, CDR1 is MGHRA and CDR2 YSYEKL. CDR3 nucleotides: TGCGCCAGCAGCCAAGTGGACCTTGGGTTCGCAACCGGGGAGCTGTTTTTT. This gives the protein CASSQVDLGFATGELFF.

This chain uses TRBV6-5 with TRBJ2-7; 9 bases match TRBD1. The length of the CDR3 is 14 residues. V dropped 6 bases and J dropped 5; count of bases not matched to a gene: 8. Per germline, CDR1 MNHEY and CDR2 SVGAGI. CDR3 bases: TGTGCCAGCAGCCAACAGGGGGCGATGGACGAGCAGTACGTC. This sequence encodes CASSQQGAMDEQYV.

The CDR3 here is CASSLRLAGGYIQYF. Written as DNA, the CDR3 is TGTGCCAGCAGCTTACGGTTAGCGGGGGGATACATTCAGTACTTC. This chain joins TRBV7-8 and TRBJ2-4; 10 positions match TRBD2. The CDR3 sequence is 15 residues long. CDR1 SGHVS and CDR2 FQNEAQ come from the germline V gene. The V and J ends lost 2 bases and 8 bases, in that order; junction bases with no gene match: 6. The whole variable domain, filled in from reference TRBV7-8 and TRBJ2-4, reads GAGVSQSPRYKVAKRGQDVALRCDPISGHVSLFWYQQALGQGPEFLTYFQNEAQLDKSGLPSDRFFAERPEGSVSTLKIQRTQQEDSAVYLCASSLRLAGGYIQYFGAGTRLSVL.

Within the sample, this clone is hyperexpanded. The J gene is TRBJ2-5, the V gene TRBV4-2, with TRBD1 matching over 7 bases. The germline V gene has CDR1 LGHNA and CDR2 YNFKEQ. This CDR3 spans 15 amino acids. Losses at the gene ends were 0 bases for V and 4 bases for J; bases not matched to a gene: 5. CDR3 sequence: CASSQEDRAGETQYF. DNA for the CDR3: TGTGCCAGCAGCCAAGAAGACAGGGCAGGAGAGACCCAGTACTTC.

The chain uses TRBV12-5 and TRBJ2-1; D is perhaps TRBD1 (6 bases). The CDR3 is made up of 13 amino acids. Trimming shortened V by 4 bases and J by 10 bases, and 14 bases separated the two germline ends. CDR1 is LGHNT, CDR2 FRNRAP, per germline. The DNA for the CDR3 is TGTGCTAGTGGTTGGAGAATCGGGACAGAGCAGTTCTTC. It specifies CASGWRIGTEQFF.

This clone turned up a few times. The V call is TRBV7-9, the J call TRBJ1-2; perhaps TRBD1 as D (6 bases). The CDR3 sequence is 18 residues long. V was clipped by 3 bases and J by 2 bases, with 22 bases between them. CDR1 is SEHNR and CDR2 is FQNEAQ in the germline V gene (reference sequence). CDR3 coding DNA: TGTGCCAGCAGCTTGGGTGAACCTGGGGAAACAGGGAACTATGGCTACACCTTC. It yields the protein CASSLGEPGETGNYGYTF.

V is TRBV11-3 and J is TRBJ2-5; D is possibly TRBD2 (6 bases). The CDR3 contains 14 residues. V gave up 0 bases and J gave up 5 bases, with 10 bases separating them. The germline V gene has CDR1 SGHNT and CDR2 YENEEA. The CDR3 coding sequence is TGTGCCAGCAGCTTAGAGGAGGGCTTGGAGACCCAGTACTTC. Translated, it gives CASSLEEGLETQYF.

This clone was seen once. The chain joins TRBV7-8 to TRBJ2-7; tentatively, D is TRBD1 (6 bases). Trimming took off 1 base at V and 6 bases at J, with 28 bases between the two ends. This CDR3 is built from 19 residues. Germline assignment: CDR1 SGHVS and CDR2 FQNEAQ. The CDR3 DNA reads as TGTGCCAGCAGCTTAGAAGGTCCACTTACAGGGTGGGCAAAGCGCGAGCAGTACGTC. Translation gives CASSLEGPLTGWAKREQYV.

This rearrangement joins TRBV2 to TRBJ2-3; 9 nucleotides match TRBD2. Losses at the gene ends were 4 bases for V and 1 base for J; bases not matched to a gene: 3. The V gene's germline CDR1 is SNHLY and CDR2 FYNNEI. The CDR3 covers 15 residues. The CDR3, as DNA: TGTGCCAGCAGTGTGACTAGCGGACGCACAGATACGCAGTATTTT. Protein product: CASSVTSGRTDTQYF.

This clone is labeled as large (0.1 to 1%). The chain is built from TRBV5-4 and TRBJ1-1; 9 positions agree with TRBD1. The germline gives CDR1 SGHNT, CDR2 YYREEE (reference sequence). The CDR3 length is 14 residues. Germline trimming cut 3 bases from V and 2 bases from J; bases unmatched to any gene: 2. The CDR3 DNA sequence: TGTGCCAGCAGCTCGGACAGGGGAAACACTGAAGCTTTCTTT. Its translation: CASSSDRGNTEAFF.

This sequence joins TRBV7-6 and TRBJ2-1; tentative D call: TRBD2 (5 bases). The CDR3 consists of 16 residues. The V gene lost 5 bases and the J gene lost 5 bases, with 19 bases spanning the gap. Germline CDR1 SGHVS, CDR2 FNYEAQ. The CDR3 nucleotides read TGTGCCAGCAGCCGACTACGCTCTAGTCAGGACAATGAGCAGTTCTTC. Its translation is CASSRLRSSQDNEQFF.

This chain connects TRBV13 to TRBJ2-5; D not certain. Germline lookup yields CDR1 PRHDT and CDR2 FYEKMQ (reference sequence). V gave up 2 bases and J gave up 3 bases, with 10 bases separating them. The CDR3 totals 14 residues. CDR3 DNA: TGTGCCAGCAGCTTATCAGGCAGTGAAGAGACCCAGTACTTC. This codes for CASSLSGSEETQYF.

This chain uses TRBV6-6 with TRBJ1-3, with TRBD1 matching over 8 bases. This CDR3 is built from 16 residues. V shed 7 bases, J shed 0 bases, and the junction held 8 bases outside the gene matches. The V gene's germline CDR1 is MNHNY and CDR2 SVGAGI (reference sequence). The DNA of the CDR3 is TGTGCCAGCACCCGCCCAGGGGGCATCTCTGGAAACACCATATATTTT. It is translated as CASTRPGGISGNTIYF.

For this clone: At one end, the junction sequence differs from germline, possibly due to a read error. Within the sample, other DNA sequences also encode this same CDR3. The CDR3 DNA sequence: TGCGCCAGCAGCTGGGTGACAGGGGTGAACACTGAAGCCTTCTTT. It yields the protein CASSWVTGVNTEAFF. J is TRBJ1-1 and V is TRBV5-1; 8 bases match TRBD1. The CDR3 is made up of 15 amino acids. Germline V gene data show CDR1 as SGHRS and CDR2 as YFSETQ.

The chain carries TRBV4-1 and TRBJ2-7; 9 nucleotides align to TRBD1. In germline, CDR1 is MGHRA, CDR2 YSYEKL. J gave up 3 bases and V 2 bases, and 5 bases lay outside the gene matches. The CDR3 sequence is 15 residues long. The CDR3 nucleotides are TGCGCCAGCAGCCAACCGGGACAGGGTATCTACGAGCAGTACGTC. It translates to CASSQPGQGIYEQYV.

J is TRBJ1-2 and V is TRBV19, with TRBD1 matching over 8 bases. Trimming at V came to 4 bases and at J to 7 bases, leaving 11 bases not matched to a gene. The CDR3 sequence is 15 residues long. Germline CDR1 and CDR2: LNHDA and SQIVND (reference sequence). CDR3 protein: CASSRPDRARFGYTF. CDR3 bases: TGTGCCAGTAGTAGACCGGACAGGGCCCGATTTGGCTACACCTTC.